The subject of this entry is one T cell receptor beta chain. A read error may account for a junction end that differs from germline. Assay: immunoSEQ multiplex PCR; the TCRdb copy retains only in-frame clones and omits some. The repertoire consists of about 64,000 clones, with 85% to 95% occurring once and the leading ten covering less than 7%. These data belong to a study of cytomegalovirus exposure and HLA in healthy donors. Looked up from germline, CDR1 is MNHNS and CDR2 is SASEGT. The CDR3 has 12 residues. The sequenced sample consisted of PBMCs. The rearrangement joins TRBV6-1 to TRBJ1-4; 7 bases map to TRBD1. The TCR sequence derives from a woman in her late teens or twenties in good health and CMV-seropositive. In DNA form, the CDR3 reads TGTGCCAGCTTTAAGCTGGGACAGCCACTTTCCTTT. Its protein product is CASFKLGQPLSF.